These T cell receptor beta chains were read from a single sample in a study of blood T cell repertoires in COVID-19. TCRdb's copy holds only in-frame clones and misses some; the assay was immunoSEQ multiplex PCR. Counted here are under 300,000 clones, 70% to 80% occurring once; the ten biggest clones make up 3.3%. The sample comprised peripheral blood. The receptors were sampled from a woman older than 75 with acute or convalescent COVID-19. CDR3s include the opening cysteine and the closing phenylalanine or tryptophan. D genes are given only for firm matches. Some rows have no size entry. The others give once, few or many, or a class for an expanded clone.

size	D	J	length	V	DNA	CDR3
many	TRBD2	TRBJ2-1	16	TRBV5-1	TGCGCCAGCAGCTTACGGGCGGAGCGGGGATGGAATGAGCAGTTCTTC	CASSLRAERGWNEQFF
.	.	TRBJ2-1	14	TRBV29-1	TGCAGCGTTGATAGCTCTCGGGTTTACAATGAGCAGTTCTTC	CSVDSSRVYNEQFF
.	TRBD1	TRBJ1-6	13	TRBV12-3/TRBV12-4	TGTGCCAGCAACGACAGGGTCAATTCACCCCTCCACTTT	CASNDRVNSPLHF
.	TRBD1	TRBJ1-1	17	TRBV4-1	TGCGCCAGCAGCCAGCGGACAGGGGGCTTCATGAACACTGAAGCTTTCTTT	CASSQRTGGFMNTEAFF
few	.	TRBJ2-1	15	TRBV24-1	TGTGCCACCAGTGATCCGAGGAGCGGCTACAATGAGCAGTTCTTC	CATSDPRSGYNEQFF
.	.	TRBJ1-6	15	TRBV6-6	TGTGCCAGCAGCATGATTAGCTCCTATAATTCACCCCTCCACTTT	CASSMISSYNSPLHF
.	.	TRBJ1-4	15	TRBV6-6	TGTGCCAGCAGCCCGCCAAGACCTAGTAATGAAAAACTGTTTTTT	CASSPPRPSNEKLFF
.	.	TRBJ2-1	15	TRBV10-1	TGCGCCAGCCGGGGGCCGACAGGGTCTCCCAAATCGCGGTTCTTC	CASRGPTGSPKSRFF
.	.	TRBJ2-5	12	TRBV2	TGTGCCAGCTCAGTTGAGGTCGGGACCCAGTACTTC	CASSVEVGTQYF
.	TRBD2	TRBJ2-1	16	TRBV3-1/TRBV3-2	TGTGCCAGCAGCCGTCTAGCGGGGGGAACCGCCGATGAGCAGTTCTTC	CASSRLAGGTADEQFF
.	.	TRBJ1-1	14	TRBV10-1	TGCGCCAGCAGTTGGCCCACAGCGAACACTGAAGCTTTCTTT	CASSWPTANTEAFF
.	.	TRBJ1-2	14	TRBV7-6	TGTGCCAGCAGCTTAGATTCGGGTACCTATGGCTACACCTTC	CASSLDSGTYGYTF
once	.	TRBJ2-2	17	TRBV3-1/TRBV3-2	TGTGCCAGCAGCCAAGATCTTGCGCAGACCGGGGCCGGGGAGCTGTTTTTT	CASSQDLAQTGAGELFF
.	TRBD1	TRBJ1-3	14	TRBV6-5	TGTGCCACCTCCTCCGGGACAGCTGGAAACACCATATATTTT	CATSSGTAGNTIYF
.	TRBD1	TRBJ2-5	16	TRBV3-1/TRBV3-2	TGTGCCAGCAGCCATGATGGGACAGGGGGCTGGGGGACCCAGTACTTC	CASSHDGTGGWGTQYF
.	TRBD1	TRBJ2-6	17	TRBV5-1	TGCGCCACCAGTGGAGGACAGGGGTGGGCTGGGGCCAACGTCCTGACTTTC	CATSGGQGWAGANVLTF
.	.	TRBJ2-1	11	TRBV7-2	TGTGCCAGCAGCTCTCACAATGAGCAGTTCTTC	CASSSHNEQFF
.	.	TRBJ1-4	13	TRBV6-1	TGTGCCAGCAGTGACAGTGGCGGGGAAAAACTGTTTTTT	CASSDSGGEKLFF
.	TRBD1	TRBJ1-2	13	TRBV18	TGTGCCAGCTCGCCACTGGGGACAGGTGGCTACACCTTC	CASSPLGTGGYTF
few	TRBD1	TRBJ2-4	16	TRBV19	TGTGCCAGTAGTACAATACGGACAGGGGAGGGAAACATTCAGTACTTC	CASSTIRTGEGNIQYF
.	.	TRBJ2-1	14	TRBV7-3	TGTGCCAGCAGCTCCCCTGGACAGCCCCATGAGCAGTTCTTC	CASSSPGQPHEQFF
.	.	TRBJ2-5	14	TRBV5-1	TGCGCCAGCAGAACAGGGTATGACCAAGAGACCCAGTACTTC	CASRTGYDQETQYF
.	TRBD1	TRBJ2-7	13	TRBV3-1/TRBV3-2	TGTGCCAGCAGCCGACAGGGGGGCTACGAGCAGTACTTC	CASSRQGGYEQYF
.	TRBD2	TRBJ2-5	16	TRBV9	TGTGCCAGCAGCGTAAGCCCAGCGGGGGTGGGAGAGACCCAGTACTTC	CASSVSPAGVGETQYF
few	.	TRBJ1-4	15	TRBV2	TGTGCCAGCAGTGTCAGTAGGGGGACTAATGAAAAACTGTTTTTT	CASSVSRGTNEKLFF
.	.	TRBJ1-2	12	TRBV7-9	TGTGCCACCCCTGAGACTGCCTATGGCTACACCTTC	CATPETAYGYTF
.	.	TRBJ1-6	12	TRBV6-5	TGTGCCAGTGGTCCAGGAGGTTCACCCCTCCACTTT	CASGPGGSPLHF
.	.	TRBJ2-7	13	TRBV27	TGTGCCAGCAGGCGAGGGGGCTCCTACGAGCAGTACTTC	CASRRGGSYEQYF
.	TRBD1	TRBJ1-2	13	TRBV24-1	TGTGCCACCAGTGCGGGACAGGGAGAAGGCTACACCTTC	CATSAGQGEGYTF
.	.	TRBJ1-5	15	TRBV20-1	TGCAGTGCTAGTTCCCATGGGAGGCGCAATCAGCCCCAGCATTTT	CSASSHGRRNQPQHF
.	.	TRBJ1-1	13	TRBV2	TGTGCCACCAGAGGACAGCTGAACACTGAAGCTTTCTTT	CATRGQLNTEAFF